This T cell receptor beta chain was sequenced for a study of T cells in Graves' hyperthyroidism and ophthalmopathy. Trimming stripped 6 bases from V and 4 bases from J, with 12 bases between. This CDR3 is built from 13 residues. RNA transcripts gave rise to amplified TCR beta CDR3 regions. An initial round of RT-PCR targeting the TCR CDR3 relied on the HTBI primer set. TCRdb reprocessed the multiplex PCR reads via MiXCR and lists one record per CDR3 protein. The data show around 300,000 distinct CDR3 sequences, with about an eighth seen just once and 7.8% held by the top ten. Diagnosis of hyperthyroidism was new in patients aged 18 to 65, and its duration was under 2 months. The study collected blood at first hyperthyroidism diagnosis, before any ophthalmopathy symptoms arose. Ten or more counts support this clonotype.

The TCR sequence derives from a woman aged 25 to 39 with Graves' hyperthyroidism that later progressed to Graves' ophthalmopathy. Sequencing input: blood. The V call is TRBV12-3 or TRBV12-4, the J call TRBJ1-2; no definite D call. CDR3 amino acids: CASSLGVTYGYTF. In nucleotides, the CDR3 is TGTGCCAGCAGCCTCGGGGTCACCTATGGCTACACCTTC.